This T cell receptor (beta chain) was identified in a study of cytomegalovirus exposure and HLA in healthy donors. Germline values: CDR1 SNHLY, CDR2 FYNNEI. The CDR3 is 17 residues long, ends included. To note about this clone: The DNA is left out, because the CDR3 cannot be placed on it with certainty; the CDR3 is given as TCRdb lists it.

Primers: 60 Vbeta forward and 13 Jbeta reverse. Generated by immunoSEQ multiplex PCR, the TCRdb table keeps only in-frame clones and is missing some. This sample lists 80,000 to 95,000 clones; its ten largest clones have less than 20%. The origin of this receptor is a man aged 45 to 65 in good health and CMV-seropositive. The specimen sequenced was PBMCs. This chain joins TRBV2 and TRBJ2-2; no DNA check was done on the table's D call, TRBD2. The CDR3 sequence: CASSSSGLAVLTGELFF.